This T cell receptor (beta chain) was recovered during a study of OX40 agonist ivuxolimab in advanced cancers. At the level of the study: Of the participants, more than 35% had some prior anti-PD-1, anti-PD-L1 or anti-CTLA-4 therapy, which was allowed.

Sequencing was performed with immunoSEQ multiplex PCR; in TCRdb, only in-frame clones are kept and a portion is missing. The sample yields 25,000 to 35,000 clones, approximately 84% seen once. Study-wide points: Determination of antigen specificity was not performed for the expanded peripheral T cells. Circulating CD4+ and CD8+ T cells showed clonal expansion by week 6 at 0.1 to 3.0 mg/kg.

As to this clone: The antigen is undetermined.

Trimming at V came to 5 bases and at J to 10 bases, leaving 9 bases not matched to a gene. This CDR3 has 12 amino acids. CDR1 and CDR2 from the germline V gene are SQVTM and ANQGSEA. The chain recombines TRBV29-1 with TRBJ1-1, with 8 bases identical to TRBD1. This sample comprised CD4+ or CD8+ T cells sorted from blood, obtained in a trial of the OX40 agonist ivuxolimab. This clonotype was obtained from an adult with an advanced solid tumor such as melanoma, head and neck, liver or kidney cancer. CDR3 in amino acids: CSVWTGFGGAFF. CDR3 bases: TGCAGCGTTTGGACAGGGTTCGGAGGAGCTTTCTTT.